Here is one T cell receptor (beta chain) with its context. Its antigen remains unidentified. Sequenced by immunoSEQ multiplex PCR; TCRdb stores in-frame clones only, minus some. This table has tens of thousands of clones, approximately 80% appearing once. This record comes from a study of OX40 agonist ivuxolimab in advanced cancers. Study results and caveats: At 0.1 to 3.0 mg/kg, CD4+ and CD8+ blood T cells expanded clonally by week 6.

Patients had blood sampled at baseline and again on cycle 4 day 1 and cycle 7 day 1. This receptor was obtained from an adult with an advanced solid tumor such as melanoma, head and neck, liver or kidney cancer. The specimen was CD4+ or CD8+ T cells sorted from blood, collected in a trial of the OX40 agonist ivuxolimab.

The CDR3 reads CASSLGWGASGGELFF. DNA of the CDR3: TGTGCCAGCAGCTTAGGATGGGGGGCTAGCGGCGGGGAGCTGTTTTTT. The J gene is TRBJ2-2, the V gene TRBV7-6, with D perhaps matching TRBD2 (7 bases). The ends were cut back, 1 base at V and 7 bases at J, with 16 bases in the middle. The CDR3 has 16 residues. Germline V CDR1 and CDR2: SGHVS, FNYEAQ.